This T cell receptor (beta chain) came from a study of Ad26.COV2.S vaccination and SARS-CoV-2 variants. Study as a whole: In the COV1001 trial, the donor was in the Ad26.COV2.S arm.

This table comes from immunoSEQ multiplex PCR, and its TCRdb copy is limited to in-frame clones, with some not included. The table lists hundreds of thousands of clones, 88% of them singletons. Treatment reported: about 20 received Ad26.COV2.S at low or high dose, single or two shots; several received placebo; per-sample allocation not given. It was on day 63 after the first vaccine or placebo injection that samples were taken. Boston provided a donor who was an adult aged 18-55 years. Germline V gene sequence: CDR1 SGHAT, CDR2 FQNNGV. The CDR3 totals 14 residues. With 6 bases clipped from V and 7 bases from J, the junction kept 9 bases outside the gene matches.

This TCR derives from a person between 18 and 65 years old who received the Ad26.COV2.S COVID-19 vaccine or a placebo. Sample: peripheral blood, taken in a trial of Ad26.COV2.S vaccine versus placebo. The chain uses TRBV11-2 and TRBJ2-1; 7 bases map to TRBD1. The CDR3 loop is CASSQQRGRNEQFF. DNA of the CDR3: TGTGCCAGCAGTCAACAGAGGGGGCGGAATGAGCAGTTCTTC.